This T cell receptor (beta chain) was identified during a study of CD8+ T cells in alopecia areata. Overall study: Each day, treated patients took oral tofacitinib twice, at 5 to 10 mg per dose. Study-level findings and limits: Tofacitinib produced a significant decrease in scalp clonality and in expanded CD8+ clones among the top 100. Researchers report lesional scalp, most notably alopecia totalis/universalis, outstripped normal scalp in clonality.

The V and J ends lost 3 bases and 0 bases respectively, with 6 bases between them. This CDR3 is built from 14 residues. Germline CDR1 and CDR2: MNHNS and SASEGT. Following RNA extraction, reverse transcription yielded cDNA that acted as the sequencing template. Profiling relied on immunoSEQ multiplex PCR, and the TCRdb table lists in-frame clones only, not all of them. The sample shows approximately 170,000 clones, about 60% of them seen only once. With regard to this clone: Antigen specificity is unknown.

Treatment specified: oral pan-JAK inhibitor, 5-10 mg twice daily. This clonotype was sampled from a human donor with alopecia areata. Specimen: CD4+ T cells sorted from blood, collected at week 4, from a patient treated with tofacitinib. The V and J genes are TRBV6-1 and TRBJ1-5, with no clear D. Here the CDR3 DNA reads TGTGCCAGCAGTGATCCCTATAGCAATCAGCCCCAGCATTTT. Protein product: CASSDPYSNQPQHF.